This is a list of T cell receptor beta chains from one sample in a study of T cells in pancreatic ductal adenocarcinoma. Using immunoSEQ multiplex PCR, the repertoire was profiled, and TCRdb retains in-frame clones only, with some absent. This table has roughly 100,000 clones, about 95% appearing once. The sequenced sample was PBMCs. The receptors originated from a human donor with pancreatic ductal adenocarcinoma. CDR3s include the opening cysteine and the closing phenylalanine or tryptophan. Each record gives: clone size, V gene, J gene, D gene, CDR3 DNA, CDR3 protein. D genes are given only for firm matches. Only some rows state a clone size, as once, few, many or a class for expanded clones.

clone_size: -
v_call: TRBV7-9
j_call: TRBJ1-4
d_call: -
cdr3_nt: TGTGCCAGCAGGGAGGAGGGGACGGGGGAAAAACTGTTTTTT
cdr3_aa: CASREEGTGEKLFF

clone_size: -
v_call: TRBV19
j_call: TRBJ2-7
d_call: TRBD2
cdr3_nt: TGTGCCAGTAGCCTCCTGGGACTAGCGGGAGGGGAGCAGTACTTC
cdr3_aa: CASSLLGLAGGEQYF

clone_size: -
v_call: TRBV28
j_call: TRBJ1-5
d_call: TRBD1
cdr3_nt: TGTGCCAGCAGTGTAAGGGGGCTGGGTCAGCCCCAGCATTTT
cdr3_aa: CASSVRGLGQPQHF

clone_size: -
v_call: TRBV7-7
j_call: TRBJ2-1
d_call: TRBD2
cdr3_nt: TGTGCTAGCAGCTTAGACCCGGGAGGCAATGAGCAGTTCTTC
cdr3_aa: CASSLDPGGNEQFF

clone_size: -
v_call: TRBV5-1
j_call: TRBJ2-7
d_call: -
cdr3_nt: TGCGCCAGCAGCCCGGGACAAGAAGGGGCCGAGCAGTACTTC
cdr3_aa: CASSPGQEGAEQYF

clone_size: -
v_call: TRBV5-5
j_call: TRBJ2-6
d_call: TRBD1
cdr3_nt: TGTGCCAGCTCCAGACAGGGCTTCTCTGGGGCCAACGTCCTGACTTTC
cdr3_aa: CASSRQGFSGANVLTF

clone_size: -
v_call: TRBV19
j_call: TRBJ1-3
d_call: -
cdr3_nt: TGTGCCAGTACCCCCCCTGAGGGTCTGAACCCAGCTGGAAACACCATATATTTT
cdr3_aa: CASTPPEGLNPAGNTIYF

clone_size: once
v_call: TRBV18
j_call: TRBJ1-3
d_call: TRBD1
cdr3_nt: TGTGCCAGCTCAACAAACAGGGGGCCCTCTGGAAACACCATATATTTT
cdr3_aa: CASSTNRGPSGNTIYF

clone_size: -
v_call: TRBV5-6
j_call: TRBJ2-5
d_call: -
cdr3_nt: TGTGCCAGCAACCCCGTACGAGACAAATGGAAAGAGACCCAGTACTTC
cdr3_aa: CASNPVRDKWKETQYF

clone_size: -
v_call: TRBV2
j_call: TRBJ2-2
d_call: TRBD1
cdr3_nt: TGTGCCAGCGGCGACAGGGGAGGTACCGGGGAGCTGTTTTTT
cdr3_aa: CASGDRGGTGELFF

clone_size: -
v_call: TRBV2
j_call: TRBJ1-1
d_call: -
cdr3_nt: TGTGCCAGCAGTGAAGGAAATCACATGAACACTGAAGCTTTCTTT
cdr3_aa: CASSEGNHMNTEAFF

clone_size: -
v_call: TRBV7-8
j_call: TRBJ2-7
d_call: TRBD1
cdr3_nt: TGTGCCAGCAGCGCAACAGGGGACAGGGCCTCCTACGAGCAGTACTTC
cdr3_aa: CASSATGDRASYEQYF

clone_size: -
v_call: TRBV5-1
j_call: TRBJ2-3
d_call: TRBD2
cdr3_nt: TGCGCCAGCAGCTCGGGACTAGCGGGAGGTACAGATACGCAGTATTTT
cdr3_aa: CASSSGLAGGTDTQYF

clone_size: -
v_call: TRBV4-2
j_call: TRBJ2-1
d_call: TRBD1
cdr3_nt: TGTGCCAGCAGCCCCTACAGGGGGTATTACAATGAGCAGTTCTTC
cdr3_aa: CASSPYRGYYNEQFF

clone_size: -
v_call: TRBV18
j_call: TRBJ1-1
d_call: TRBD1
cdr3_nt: TGTGCCAGCTCGCGTTCTCCAGGGGGCCCGATCACTGAAGCTTTCTTT
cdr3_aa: CASSRSPGGPITEAFF

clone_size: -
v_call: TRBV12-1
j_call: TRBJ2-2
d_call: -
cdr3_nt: TGTGCCAGGGAGGCCGGGGAGCTGTTTTTT
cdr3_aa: CAREAGELFF

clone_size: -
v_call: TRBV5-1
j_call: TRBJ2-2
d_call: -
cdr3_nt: TGCGCCAGCAGCTTGAATAGCGGAGTGACCGGGGAGCTGTTTTTT
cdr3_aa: CASSLNSGVTGELFF

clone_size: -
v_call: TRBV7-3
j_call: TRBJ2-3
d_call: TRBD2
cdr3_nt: TGTGCCAGCAGCGGGCTAGCGGGAGAAGCAGATACGCAGTATTTT
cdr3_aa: CASSGLAGEADTQYF

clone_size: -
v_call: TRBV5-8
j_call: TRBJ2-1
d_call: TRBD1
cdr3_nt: TGTGCCAGCAGCTTGGGTAGACAGGGGTCCAATGAGCAGTTCTTC
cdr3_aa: CASSLGRQGSNEQFF

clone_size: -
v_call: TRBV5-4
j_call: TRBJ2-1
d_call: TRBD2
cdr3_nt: TGTGCCAGCAGCTCCTTGAAAGCGGGAGCCAACAATGAGCAGTTCTTC
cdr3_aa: CASSSLKAGANNEQFF

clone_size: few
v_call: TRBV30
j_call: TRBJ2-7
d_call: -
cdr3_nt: TGTGCCTGGAAACTCTCCTACGAGCAGTACTTC
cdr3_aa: CAWKLSYEQYF

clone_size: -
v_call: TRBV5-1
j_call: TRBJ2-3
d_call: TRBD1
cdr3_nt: TGCGCCAGCAGCGTCACAGGACAGGGAGCAGATACGCAGTATTTT
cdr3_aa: CASSVTGQGADTQYF

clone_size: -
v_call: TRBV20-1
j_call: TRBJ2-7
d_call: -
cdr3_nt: TGCAGTGCTCGGGACAACTACGAGCAGTACTTC
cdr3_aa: CSARDNYEQYF

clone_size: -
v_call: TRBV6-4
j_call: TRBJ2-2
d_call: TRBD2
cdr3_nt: TGTGCCACCCAACCAACTAGCGGAGCCTCCGGGGAGCTGTTTTTT
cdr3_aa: CATQPTSGASGELFF

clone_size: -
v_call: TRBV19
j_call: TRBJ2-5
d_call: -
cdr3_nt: TGTGCCAGTATATCTACCCCGGGGTCCCAAGAGACCCAGTACTTC
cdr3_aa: CASISTPGSQETQYF

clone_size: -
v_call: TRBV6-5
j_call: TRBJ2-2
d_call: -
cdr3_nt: TGTGCCAGCAGTTATCGGGGGGCAAAAGCCGGGGAGCTGTTTTTT
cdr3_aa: CASSYRGAKAGELFF

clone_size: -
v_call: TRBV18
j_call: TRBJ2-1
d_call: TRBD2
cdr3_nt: TGTGCCAGCTCACCACCGGGGCGGGAGCGGAATGAGCAGTTCTTC
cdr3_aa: CASSPPGRERNEQFF